Detailed here is one T cell receptor beta chain. Antigen unknown. The data stem from a study of blood T cells in healthy people across ages. General observations from the study: A strong correlation was found between TCR beta diversity and the percentage of naive T cells. Observed TCR beta diversity per million T cells went down as age went up. This fall followed a roughly linear course with age.

PCR was performed a second time for 7 to 11 cycles using a sample-barcoded 5' primer and a J-beta primer mix. TCRdb recomputed calls from the 5' RACE reads with MiXCR, one row per CDR3 protein. The repertoire consists of hundreds of thousands of distinct CDR3 sequences, with roughly 47% occurring once and the leading ten covering 20% to 25%. Sequenced: blood. The receptor was derived from an older woman in good health.

The CDR3 DNA is TGTGCCAGCAGTCAAGGACTAGCGGGAGTATCTTCGGAAGAGCAGTACTTC. Its translation is CASSQGLAGVSSEEQYF. This chain connects TRBV2 to TRBJ2-7; TRBD2 matches at 13 bases. V was clipped by 5 bases and J by 7 bases; unmatched bases: 14. Germline V gene sequence: CDR1 SNHLY, CDR2 FYNNEI. The CDR3 runs 17 residues. Full variable domain (remainder filled in from reference TRBV2 and TRBJ2-7): EPEVTQTPSHQVTQMGQEVILRCVPISNHLYFYWYRQILGQKVEFLVSFYNNEISEKSEIFDDQFSVERPDGSNFTLKIRSTKLEDSAMYFCASSQGLAGVSSEEQYFGPGTRLTVT.